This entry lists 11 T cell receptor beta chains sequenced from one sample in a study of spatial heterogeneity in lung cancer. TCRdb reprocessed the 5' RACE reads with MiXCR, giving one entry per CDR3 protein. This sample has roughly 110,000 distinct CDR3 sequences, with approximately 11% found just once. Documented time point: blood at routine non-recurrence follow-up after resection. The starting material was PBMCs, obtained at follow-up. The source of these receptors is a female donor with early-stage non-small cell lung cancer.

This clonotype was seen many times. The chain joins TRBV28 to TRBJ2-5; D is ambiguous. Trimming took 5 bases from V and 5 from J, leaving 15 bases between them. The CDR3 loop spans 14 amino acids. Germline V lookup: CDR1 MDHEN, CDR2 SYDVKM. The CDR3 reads CASSLTNYPETQYF. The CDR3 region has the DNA TGTGCCAGCAGTCTTACTAATTACCCGGAGACCCAGTACTTC.

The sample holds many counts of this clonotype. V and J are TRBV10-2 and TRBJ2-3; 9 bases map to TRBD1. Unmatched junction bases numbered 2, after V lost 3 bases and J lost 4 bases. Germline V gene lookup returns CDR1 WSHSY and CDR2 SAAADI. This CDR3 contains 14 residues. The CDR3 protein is CASSETGGPDTQYF. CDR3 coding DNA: TGCGCCAGCAGTGAAACAGGGGGCCCAGATACGCAGTATTTT.

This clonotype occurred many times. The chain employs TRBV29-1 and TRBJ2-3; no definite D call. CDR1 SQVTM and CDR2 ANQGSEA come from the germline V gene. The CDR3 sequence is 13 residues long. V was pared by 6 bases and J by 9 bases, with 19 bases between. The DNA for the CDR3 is TGCAGCGTGAACTACGGGCCCAGCCCAACGCAGTATTTT. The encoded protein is CSVNYGPSPTQYF.

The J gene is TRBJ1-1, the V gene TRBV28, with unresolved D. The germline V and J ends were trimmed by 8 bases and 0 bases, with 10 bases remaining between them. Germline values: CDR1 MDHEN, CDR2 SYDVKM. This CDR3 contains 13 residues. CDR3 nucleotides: TGTGCCAGCGCCCCGCCAGTGAACACTGAAGCTTTCTTT. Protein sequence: CASAPPVNTEAFF. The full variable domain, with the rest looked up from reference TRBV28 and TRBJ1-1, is DVKVTQSSRYLVKRTGEKVFLECVQDMDHENMFWYRQDPGLGLRLIYFSYDVKMKEKGDIPEGYSVSREKKERFSLILESASTNQTSMYLCASAPPVNTEAFFGQGTRLTVV.

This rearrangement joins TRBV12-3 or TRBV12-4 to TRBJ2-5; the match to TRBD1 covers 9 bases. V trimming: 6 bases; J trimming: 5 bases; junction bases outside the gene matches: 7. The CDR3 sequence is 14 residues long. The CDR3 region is CASRKQGALETQYF. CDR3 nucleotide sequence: TGTGCCAGCAGGAAACAGGGGGCCTTGGAGACCCAGTACTTC.

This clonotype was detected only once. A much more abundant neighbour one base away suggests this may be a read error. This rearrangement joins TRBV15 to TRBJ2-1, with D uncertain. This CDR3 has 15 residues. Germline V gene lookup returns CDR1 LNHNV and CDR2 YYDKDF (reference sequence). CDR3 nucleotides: TGTGTCACCAGCAGAGACCTCGAGCCTCAAACCACGCGAGACTTC. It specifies CVTSRDLEPQTTRDF.

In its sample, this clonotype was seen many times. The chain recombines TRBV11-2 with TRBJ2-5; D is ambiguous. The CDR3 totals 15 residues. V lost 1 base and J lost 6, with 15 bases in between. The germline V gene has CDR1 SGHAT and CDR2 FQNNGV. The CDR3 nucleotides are TGTGCCAGCAGCTTAGGTTCGGACGGGCAGAAGACCCAGTACTTC. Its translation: CASSLGSDGQKTQYF.

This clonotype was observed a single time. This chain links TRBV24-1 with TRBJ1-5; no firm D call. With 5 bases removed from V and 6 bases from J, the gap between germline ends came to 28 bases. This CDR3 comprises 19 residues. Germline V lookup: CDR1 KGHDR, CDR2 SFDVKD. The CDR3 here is CATSARAPGLDIIGQPQHF. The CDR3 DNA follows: TGTGCCACCAGTGCCCGGGCGCCAGGACTAGACATAATTGGTCAGCCCCAGCATTTT.

The CDR3 loop reads CSARAGDRVIGELFF. The CDR3 nucleotides are TGCAGTGCTAGGGCCGGGGACAGGGTAATCGGGGAGCTGTTTTTT. The V call is TRBV20-1, the J call TRBJ2-2, with TRBD1 matching 9 bases. The CDR3 extends over 15 amino acids. J was trimmed by 7 bases and V by 3 bases; bases with no gene match: 9. Germline CDR1 is DFQATT and CDR2 is SNEGSKA (reference sequence).

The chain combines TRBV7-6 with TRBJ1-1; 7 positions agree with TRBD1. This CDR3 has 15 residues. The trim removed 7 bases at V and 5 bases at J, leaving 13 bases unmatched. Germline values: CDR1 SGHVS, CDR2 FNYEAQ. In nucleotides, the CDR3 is TGTGCCAGCACCGAAGACCCGACAGGGCGGACTGAAGCTTTCTTT. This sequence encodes CASTEDPTGRTEAFF.

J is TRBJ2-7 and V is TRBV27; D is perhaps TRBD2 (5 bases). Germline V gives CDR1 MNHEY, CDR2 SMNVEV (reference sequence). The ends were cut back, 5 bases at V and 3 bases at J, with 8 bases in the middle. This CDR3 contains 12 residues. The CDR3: CASSKLGYEQYF. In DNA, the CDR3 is TGTGCCAGCAGTAAACTAGGCTACGAGCAGTACTTC.